Listed below are T cell receptor beta chains from one sample, sequenced in a study of lymphopenia after photon versus proton radiotherapy. Sequencing used immunoSEQ multiplex PCR; TCRdb keeps in-frame clones, though not all of them. The table records about 35,000 clones, around nine tenths of them present only once. The sample here was peripheral blood, taken from a patient treated with photon-based radiotherapy. The receptors stem from a man between 60 and 75 years old with cholangiocarcinoma. The CDR3 runs from the conserved cysteine through the conserved F or W. D genes are given only for firm matches. The listing skips clone size in some rows; elsewhere it reads once, few, many or a size class.

.	TRBV10-1	TRBD2	TRBJ2-1	CASSESKASGRVNEQFF	TGCGCCAGCAGTGAGTCTAAGGCTAGCGGGAGGGTAAATGAGCAGTTCTTC
.	TRBV18	.	TRBJ2-7	CASSPPGNPGEQYF	TGTGCCAGCTCACCACCGGGGAATCCGGGCGAGCAGTACTTC
.	TRBV2	TRBD2	TRBJ2-7	CASSVAGGPYEQYF	TGTGCCAGCAGTGTTGCGGGAGGCCCCTACGAGCAGTACTTC
few	TRBV2	.	TRBJ2-7	CASSGDSYEQYF	TGTGCCAGCTCGGGGGACTCCTACGAGCAGTACTTC
.	TRBV6-1	TRBD1	TRBJ1-2	CASSERRGQGDGYTF	TGTGCCAGCAGTGAAAGGAGGGGACAGGGCGATGGCTACACCTTC
few	TRBV28	TRBD1	TRBJ1-3	CASSSGDRGRNTIYF	TGTGCCAGCAGTTCGGGGGACAGGGGAAGAAACACCATATATTTT
.	TRBV27	.	TRBJ2-3	CASSPYILRRVALTDTQYF	TGTGCCAGCAGTCCTTATATTCTGCGGCGGGTCGCGCTCACAGATACGCAGTATTTT
.	TRBV5-6	TRBD1	TRBJ1-5	CASSQGGPTINQPQHF	TGTGCCAGCAGCCAGGGGGGGCCGACTATCAATCAGCCCCAGCATTTT
once	TRBV7-9	.	TRBJ1-2	CASSLGQLYGYTF	TGTGCCAGCAGTTTAGGGCAACTCTATGGCTACACCTTC
.	TRBV19	TRBD2	TRBJ2-3	CASTQRGLPRTDTQYF	TGTGCCAGTACCCAACGGGGACTACCCAGGACAGATACGCAGTATTTT
.	TRBV28	.	TRBJ2-2	CASSLSRELFF	TGTGCCAGCAGCCTGAGCAGGGAGCTGTTTTTT
.	TRBV19	.	TRBJ2-7	CASSIGAEATYEQYF	TGTGCCAGTAGTATAGGGGCGGAGGCCACCTACGAGCAGTACTTC
.	TRBV5-1	.	TRBJ2-2	CASSLEARMGGELFF	TGCGCCAGCAGCTTGGAGGCGCGTATGGGCGGGGAGCTGTTTTTT
.	TRBV28	.	TRBJ2-7	CASSFGTETYEQYF	TGTGCCAGCAGTTTCGGGACGGAAACCTACGAGCAGTACTTC
.	TRBV9	.	TRBJ1-1	CASSVFSDTEAFF	TGTGCCAGCAGCGTTTTTTCGGACACTGAAGCTTTCTTT
.	TRBV6-1	.	TRBJ2-7	CASSEASIYEQYF	TGTGCCAGCAGTGAAGCAAGTATCTACGAGCAGTACTTC
.	TRBV5-4	TRBD2	TRBJ2-5	CASSLDRTSGVETQYF	TGTGCCAGCAGCTTGGATCGGACTAGCGGGGTAGAGACCCAGTACTTC
.	TRBV19	.	TRBJ1-5	CASSPSPASRQPQHF	TGTGCCAGTAGTCCTAGCCCGGCGAGCCGTCAGCCCCAGCATTTT
few	TRBV29-1	.	TRBJ1-1	CSASTGGTEAFF	TGCAGCGCCTCAACGGGGGGCACTGAAGCTTTCTTT
.	TRBV11-2	TRBD2	TRBJ2-3	CASNNRGGFTDTQYF	TGTGCCAGCAACAACCGCGGGGGTTTCACAGATACGCAGTATTTT
few	TRBV2	.	TRBJ2-7	CASSVAVEQYF	TGTGCCAGCAGTGTGGCAGTCGAGCAGTACTTC
.	TRBV7-9	TRBD1	TRBJ2-7	CASSLGGQSSYEQYF	TGTGCCAGCAGCTTAGGGGGACAGAGCTCCTACGAGCAGTACTTC
.	TRBV19	.	TRBJ1-1	CASTDGAAANTEAFF	TGTGCCAGTACCGACGGCGCAGCCGCGAACACTGAAGCTTTCTTT
.	TRBV27	.	TRBJ1-1	CASGGEVNTEAFF	TGTGCCAGCGGGGGGGAGGTGAACACTGAAGCTTTCTTT
.	TRBV25-1	.	TRBJ2-2	CASNRANTGELFF	TGTGCCAGTAATCGCGCGAACACCGGGGAGCTGTTTTTT
.	TRBV11-2	.	TRBJ1-1	CASTRGGIETEAFF	TGTGCCAGCACCAGGGGCGGAATTGAAACTGAAGCTTTCTTT
.	TRBV19	.	TRBJ1-5	CASGPLGTVYQPQHF	TGTGCCAGTGGCCCCCTTGGGACCGTCTATCAGCCCCAGCATTTT
.	TRBV19	TRBD2	TRBJ2-2	CASMNGLAGEMNTGELFF	TGTGCCAGTATGAACGGACTAGCGGGGGAGATGAACACCGGGGAGCTGTTTTTT
.	TRBV7-2	.	TRBJ1-5	CASSLGNQPQHF	TGTGCCAGCAGCTTAGGCAATCAGCCCCAGCATTTT
.	TRBV15	TRBD2	TRBJ2-2	CATSRDKGTKAGELFF	TGTGCCACCAGCAGAGATAAGGGGACTAAAGCCGGGGAGCTGTTTTTT
.	TRBV2	TRBD1	TRBJ2-3	CASSVGQGVDTQYF	TGTGCCAGCAGTGTTGGACAGGGGGTAGATACGCAGTATTTT
.	TRBV9	.	TRBJ2-3	CASSGLVTDTQYF	TGTGCCAGCAGCGGACTAGTCACAGATACGCAGTATTTT
.	TRBV12-5	.	TRBJ1-5	CASGWGTRNNQPQHF	TGTGCTAGTGGTTGGGGGACCCGTAACAATCAGCCCCAGCATTTT
once	TRBV9	.	TRBJ2-5	CASSVDGRGRETQYF	TGTGCCAGCAGCGTAGATGGCAGGGGTAGAGAGACCCAGTACTTC
.	TRBV27	.	TRBJ2-7	CASSPPEGLLSAEQYF	TGTGCCAGCAGTCCCCCTGAGGGACTCCTATCAGCCGAGCAGTACTTC
.	TRBV6-1	TRBD2	TRBJ2-1	CASRFGTSGRNEQFF	TGTGCCAGCAGATTCGGGACTAGCGGGAGAAATGAGCAGTTCTTC
.	TRBV7-2	TRBD2	TRBJ2-2	CASSLSGGAGELFF	TGTGCCAGCAGCTTAAGCGGGGGCGCCGGGGAGCTGTTTTTT
.	TRBV6-6	TRBD1	TRBJ2-7	CASSLMTGDGVYEQYF	TGTGCCAGCAGTCTAATGACAGGGGACGGAGTTTACGAGCAGTACTTC
.	TRBV5-4	.	TRBJ2-1	CASTSGPPRINEQFF	TGTGCCAGTACCTCCGGCCCACCCAGAATTAATGAGCAGTTCTTC
.	TRBV10-3	.	TRBJ2-3	CAISRGSTDTQYF	TGTGCCATTTCTCGTGGGAGCACAGATACGCAGTATTTT
.	TRBV9	.	TRBJ2-6	CASSVADGGSGANVLTF	TGTGCCAGCAGCGTAGCCGACGGGGGATCTGGGGCCAACGTCCTGACTTTC
.	TRBV2	.	TRBJ2-5	CASDLGMQETQYF	TGTGCCAGCGACCTCGGCATGCAAGAGACCCAGTACTTC
.	TRBV5-5	.	TRBJ1-1	CASSLVAGRTFF	TGTGCCAGCAGCTTGGTGGCAGGGAGGACTTTCTTT
.	TRBV27	.	TRBJ1-4	CASSLYREEKLFF	TGTGCCAGCAGTTTATACAGGGAAGAAAAACTGTTTTTT
.	TRBV7-3	.	TRBJ2-6	CASSPRDGANVLTF	TGTGCCAGCAGCCCCAGGGATGGGGCCAACGTCCTGACTTTC
.	TRBV6-5	.	TRBJ2-2	CASSYPAGELFF	TGTGCCAGCAGTTACCCGGCCGGGGAGCTGTTTTTT
.	TRBV11-3	TRBD1	TRBJ1-1	CASRGQANTEAFF	TGTGCCAGCAGGGGACAGGCGAACACTGAAGCTTTCTTT
.	TRBV15	TRBD1	TRBJ2-7	CATSRDPGTGGYEQYF	TGTGCCACCAGCAGAGATCCCGGGACAGGGGGCTACGAGCAGTACTTC
once	TRBV5-1	.	TRBJ2-3	CASSLGQGGGTDTQYF	TGCGCCAGCAGCTTGGGCCAGGGAGGTGGCACAGATACGCAGTATTTT
.	TRBV7-2	.	TRBJ1-1	CASSLGRTMNTEAFF	TGTGCCAGCAGCTTAGGACGGACCATGAACACTGAAGCTTTCTTT
.	TRBV5-4	.	TRBJ2-5	CASSLGSSQETQYF	TGTGCCAGCAGCTTGGGGTCCAGTCAAGAGACCCAGTACTTC
.	TRBV4-1	.	TRBJ1-5	CASSPGTYSNQPQHF	TGCGCCAGCAGCCCTGGTACGTATAGCAATCAGCCCCAGCATTTT
few	TRBV2	.	TRBJ2-5	CASSEAFGETQYF	TGTGCCAGCAGTGAAGCCTTCGGCGAGACCCAGTACTTC
.	TRBV18	.	TRBJ2-5	CASSPSRGWETQYF	TGTGCCAGCTCACCATCGAGAGGGTGGGAGACCCAGTACTTC
.	TRBV5-4	.	TRBJ2-7	CASSLAGTLYEQYF	TGTGCCAGCAGCTTGGCGGGAACCCTCTACGAGCAGTACTTC
once	TRBV6-1	.	TRBJ2-7	CASSEAGNYEQYF	TGTGCCAGCAGTGAAGCAGGTAACTACGAGCAGTACTTC
.	TRBV6-1	.	TRBJ1-4	CASSEGRDYWKLFF	TGTGCCAGCAGTGAAGGCAGGGATTATTGGAAACTGTTTTTT
.	TRBV28	TRBD2	TRBJ2-1	CASSQGLAEGGEQFF	TGTGCCAGCAGCCAGGGACTAGCGGAGGGTGGTGAGCAGTTCTTC
once	TRBV2	.	TRBJ2-6	CASTPAGRANVLTF	TGTGCCAGCACCCCGGCGGGGAGGGCCAACGTCCTGACTTTC
.	TRBV7-9	.	TRBJ1-1	CASSPVWNTEAFF	TGTGCCAGCAGTCCTGTATGGAACACTGAAGCTTTCTTT